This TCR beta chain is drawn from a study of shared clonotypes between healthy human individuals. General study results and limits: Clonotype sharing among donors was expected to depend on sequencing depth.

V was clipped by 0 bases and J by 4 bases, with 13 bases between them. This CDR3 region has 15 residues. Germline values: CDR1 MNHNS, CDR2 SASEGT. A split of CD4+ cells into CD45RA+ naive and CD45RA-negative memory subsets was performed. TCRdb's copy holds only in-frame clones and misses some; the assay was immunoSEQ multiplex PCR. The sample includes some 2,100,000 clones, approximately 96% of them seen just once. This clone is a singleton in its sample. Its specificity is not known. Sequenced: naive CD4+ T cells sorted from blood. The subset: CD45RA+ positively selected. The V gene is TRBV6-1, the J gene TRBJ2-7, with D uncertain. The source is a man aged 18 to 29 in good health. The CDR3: CASSEAKARFYEQYF. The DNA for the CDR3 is TGTGCCAGCAGTGAAGCGAAGGCGAGATTTTACGAGCAGTACTTC.